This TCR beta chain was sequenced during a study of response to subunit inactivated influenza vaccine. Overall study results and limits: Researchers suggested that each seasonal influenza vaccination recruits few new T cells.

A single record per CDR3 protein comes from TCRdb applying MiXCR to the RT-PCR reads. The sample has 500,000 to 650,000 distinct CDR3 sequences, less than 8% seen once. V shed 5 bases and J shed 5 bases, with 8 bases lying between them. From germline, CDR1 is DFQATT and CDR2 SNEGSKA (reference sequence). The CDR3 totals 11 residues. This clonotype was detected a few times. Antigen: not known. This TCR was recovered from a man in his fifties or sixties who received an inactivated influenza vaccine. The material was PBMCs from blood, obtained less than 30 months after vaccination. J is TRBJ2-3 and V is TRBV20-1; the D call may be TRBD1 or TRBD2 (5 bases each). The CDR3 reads CSAERGDTQYF. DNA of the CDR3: TGCAGTGCTGAGAGGGGAGATACGCAGTATTTT.